The 6 T cell receptor beta chains presented below share a single source sample, sequenced in a study of blood T cells in healthy people across ages. PCR was performed a second time for about 7 to 11 cycles using a sample-barcoded 5' primer and a J-beta primer mix. TCRdb called the 5' RACE reads again in MiXCR, with one record for every CDR3 protein. The repertoire holds about 1.1 million distinct CDR3 sequences, with approximately 38% as singletons. The sample was blood. The receptors shown here come from a man aged 18 to 35 in good health.

In this sample, this clonotype turned up a few times. The genes are TRBV3-1 and TRBJ1-2; D not resolved. The V end lost 2 bases, the J end lost 1 base, and 8 bases lay between the germline ends. In germline, CDR1 is LGHDT, CDR2 YNNKEL (reference sequence). This CDR3 spans 14 amino acids. The CDR3 protein is CASSQMAGNYGYTF. The CDR3 nucleotides read TGTGCCAGCAGCCAAATGGCGGGTAACTATGGCTACACCTTC.

This chain joins TRBV7-9 and TRBJ1-2; unclear D gene. The CDR3 consists of 12 residues. Germline lookup yields CDR1 SEHNR and CDR2 FQNEAQ (reference sequence). V was clipped by 3 bases and J by 8 bases, with 10 bases between them. CDR3 nucleotide sequence: TGTGCCAGCAGCTTTGCCGTGGACGGCTACACCTTC. The encoded protein is CASSFAVDGYTF.

This clonotype was counted between two and nine times. J is TRBJ1-5 and V is TRBV4-3; 9 bases line up with TRBD1. The J segment lost 1 base and the V segment lost 2 bases, leaving 9 bases of the junction unmatched. Germline CDR1 LGHNA, CDR2 YSLEER. This CDR3 has 18 amino acids. The CDR3 nucleotides read TGCGCCAGCAGCCAATCAGTTTCGACAGGGGGGAGCAATCAGCCCCAGCATTTT. Its protein product is CASSQSVSTGGSNQPQHF.

The chain combines TRBV4-1 with TRBJ2-3; perhaps TRBD2 as D (6 bases). The CDR3 is 15 amino acids. The V and J ends lost 4 bases and 2 bases respectively, with 13 bases between them. Germline V gene sequence: CDR1 MGHRA, CDR2 YSYEKL. CDR3 sequence: CASSRLRENTDTQYF. CDR3 in DNA: TGCGCCAGCAGCCGCCTCCGGGAGAACACAGATACGCAGTATTTT.

In this sample, this clonotype turned up a few times. V and J are TRBV12-3 or TRBV12-4 and TRBJ1-2; tentatively, D is TRBD1 (6 bases). The V end lost 3 bases, the J end lost 10 bases, and 15 bases lay between the germline ends. The CDR3 runs 13 residues. The CDR3 reads CASSLRGLTHYTF. The CDR3 DNA reads as TGTGCCAGCAGTTTGAGGGGGTTGACCCACTACACCTTC.

This clonotype was observed a few times. This chain links TRBV29-1 with TRBJ1-2; 12 bases agree with TRBD1. V dropped 5 bases and J dropped 3; count of bases not matched to a gene: 13. Germline V CDR1 and CDR2: SQVTM, ANQGSEA. The length of the CDR3 is 17 residues. The CDR3 region has the DNA TGCAGCGTTAGATCTTCGCCTGGGACAGGGGGCGACTATGGCTACACCTTC. It encodes CSVRSSPGTGGDYGYTF.